The 21 T cell receptor beta chains given below trace back to one sample, sequenced in a study of blood T cell repertoires in COVID-19. Profiling relied on immunoSEQ multiplex PCR, and the TCRdb table lists in-frame clones only, not all of them. The top ten hold about a sixth of the sample, which has approximately 92,000 clones, 70% to 90% seen once. The sample taken for sequencing was peripheral blood. The receptors shown here come from a woman aged 55-70 years with COVID-19, enrolled during active disease.

The chain has TRBV2 and TRBJ2-3, with 12 bases matching TRBD2. Trimming took 4 bases from V and 5 from J; bases not matched to a gene: 7. CDR3 length: 16 amino acids. CDR1 is SNHLY, CDR2 FYNNEI, per germline. The chain's CDR3 is CASSGKLAGGQDTQYF. The CDR3 DNA sequence: TGTGCCAGCAGTGGGAAGCTAGCGGGGGGGCAAGATACGCAGTATTTT.

This clone has a handful of counts. The gene calls are TRBV28 and TRBJ2-7; possibly TRBD1 for D (5 bases). Deletions cut 2 bases from V and 4 bases from J, with 12 bases between. From germline, CDR1 is MDHEN and CDR2 SYDVKM. The CDR3 covers 14 residues. CDR3: CASSLMAQDYEQYF. The CDR3 DNA reads as TGTGCCAGCAGTTTAATGGCACAGGATTACGAGCAGTACTTC.

The chain carries TRBV7-9 and TRBJ2-7; 7 bases agree with TRBD1. The V and J ends lost 1 base and 4 bases, in that order; junction bases with no gene match: 4. The CDR3 is made up of 14 amino acids. Germline CDR1 is SEHNR and CDR2 is FQNEAQ (reference sequence). The CDR3 coding sequence is TGTGCCAGCAGCTTAGGGCTCAGGGGGTACGAGCAGTACTTC. This translates into CASSLGLRGYEQYF.

V gene TRBV6-6 combines with J gene TRBJ1-6; D uncertain. V was shortened by 8 bases and J by 10 bases, with 12 bases between the two germline ends. This CDR3 region has 12 residues. Germline V CDR1 and CDR2: MNHNY, SVGAGI (reference sequence). As DNA, the CDR3 is TGTGCCAGCGAGGGTGTAGGGTCACCCCTCCACTTT. It yields the protein CASEGVGSPLHF.

This clone was counted a single time. The chain couples TRBV7-2 to TRBJ1-1; TRBD1 might be the D (6 bases). Germline-derived CDR1 and CDR2 are SGHTA and FQGNSA. V gave up 5 bases and J gave up 1 base, with 11 bases separating them. The CDR3 sequence is 14 residues long. The CDR3: CASSPDRTNTEAFF. The CDR3 DNA reads as TGTGCCAGCAGCCCTGACAGGACGAACACTGAAGCTTTCTTT.

This chain uses TRBV19 with TRBJ2-1; the match to TRBD2 covers 9 bases. V lost 6 bases to trimming and J lost 7 bases; unmatched junction nucleotides: 13. The CDR3 consists of 16 residues. Germline CDR1 reads LNHDA; CDR2 reads SQIVND (reference sequence). The CDR3 loop is CASRTGGVAGDNEQFF. The CDR3 region has the DNA TGTGCCAGTAGGACCGGGGGAGTAGCGGGGGATAATGAGCAGTTCTTC.

This rearrangement joins TRBV28 to TRBJ2-1; TRBD1 agrees at 9 bases. This CDR3 is 15 amino acids long. V lost 6 bases to trimming and J lost 8 bases; unmatched junction nucleotides: 11. The germline CDR1 and CDR2 sequences are MDHEN and SYDVKM. DNA of the CDR3: TGTGCCAGCAGGACAGGGGGGCAGGGGCCGGATGAGCAGTTCTTC. It is translated as CASRTGGQGPDEQFF.

Here the CDR3 reads CATSGGDERPGNTIYF. Written as DNA, the CDR3 is TGTGCCACCAGTGGGGGGGACGAACGCCCCGGAAACACCATATATTTT. The chain employs TRBV24-1 and TRBJ1-3; a weak D match, TRBD1 (5 bases). The CDR3 sequence is 16 residues long. CDR1 and CDR2 (germline): KGHDR, SFDVKD. V dropped 5 bases and J dropped 4 bases, with 17 bases sitting between them.

The chain employs TRBV7-3 and TRBJ1-1; 9 bases line up with TRBD1. The CDR3 spans 13 residues. Trimming removed 5 bases from V and 5 bases from J; junction bases left unmatched: 3. CDR1 SGHTA and CDR2 FQGTGA come from the germline V gene. The CDR3 here is CASSPGQGTEAFF. In DNA form, the CDR3 reads TGTGCCAGCAGCCCCGGACAGGGGACTGAAGCTTTCTTT.

This clone was detected only once. The rearrangement links TRBV6-2 or TRBV6-3 to TRBJ1-5; 7 bases are a match to TRBD1. J was trimmed by 0 bases and V by 4 bases; bases with no gene match: 0. The CDR3 spans 14 residues. The germline CDR1 and CDR2 sequences are MNHEY and SVGEGT. The CDR3 nucleotides are TGTGCCAGCAGTTGGGACAGTAGCAATCAGCCCCAGCATTTT. Protein: CASSWDSSNQPQHF.

This clone has a single count. This chain joins TRBV15 and TRBJ2-5, with D possibly being TRBD1 (5 bases). The V and J ends lost 1 base and 3 bases respectively, with 9 bases between them. The CDR3 consists of 14 residues. The germline V gene has CDR1 LNHNV and CDR2 YYDKDF (reference sequence). The CDR3 DNA follows: TGTGCCACCAGCAGAGGGGGCCAAGAAGAGACCCAGTACTTC. Protein product: CATSRGGQEETQYF.

This rearrangement joins TRBV28 to TRBJ1-3; no clear D gene. V gave up 1 base and J gave up 0 bases, with 10 bases separating them. The CDR3 totals 16 residues. The germline V gene encodes CDR1 MDHEN and CDR2 SYDVKM. The CDR3 region has the DNA TGTGCCAGCAGTTTATCACTCCTGAGCTCTGGAAACACCATATATTTT. This gives the protein CASSLSLLSSGNTIYF.

The chain recombines TRBV2 with TRBJ1-2; possible D gene TRBD1, 6 bases. Germline V CDR1 and CDR2: SNHLY, FYNNEI. The CDR3 spans 12 residues. V was clipped by 9 bases and J by 8 bases, with 16 bases between them. CDR3 amino acids: CASLSLRGGYTF. In DNA, the CDR3 is TGTGCCAGTCTGAGTCTGAGGGGGGGCTACACCTTC.

Only a few counts were recorded for this clone. This CDR3 reads CASSRLAGTYQETQYF. DNA of the CDR3: TGTGCCAGCAGCCGACTAGCGGGGACGTACCAAGAGACCCAGTACTTC. The chain has TRBV14 and TRBJ2-5; 11 nucleotides match TRBD2. Trimming cost V 4 bases and J 0 bases; bases outside gene matches: 4. The CDR3 contains 16 residues. In germline, CDR1 is SGHDN, CDR2 FVKESK.

The gene calls are TRBV10-1 and TRBJ1-5, with D perhaps matching TRBD1 (5 bases). The germline V and J ends were trimmed by 3 bases and 5 bases, with 8 bases remaining between them. The length of the CDR3 is 13 residues. From germline, CDR1 is WNHNN and CDR2 SYGVQD (reference sequence). CDR3 residues: CASSESTDQPQHF. For the CDR3, the DNA is TGCGCCAGCAGTGAATCGACAGATCAGCCCCAGCATTTT.

The genes are TRBV18 and TRBJ1-2; 7 bases align to TRBD1. Germline V lookup: CDR1 KGHSH, CDR2 LQKENI. V was pared by 3 bases and J by 2 bases, with 6 bases of the junction left unmatched. The CDR3 extends over 15 amino acids. CDR3 coding DNA: TGTGCCAGCTCACCGGGCGGGACAGCGAACTATGGCTACACCTTC. Its translation is CASSPGGTANYGYTF.

The chain employs TRBV10-3 and TRBJ2-3; 9 nucleotides line up with TRBD1. The length of the CDR3 is 15 residues. Germline CDR1 reads ENHRY; CDR2 reads SYGVKD. V lost 6 bases, J lost 4 bases, and 8 bases stayed unmatched. Here the CDR3 DNA reads TGTGCCATCAGGACCGGGACAGGGTTGGCAGATACGCAGTATTTT. Translated, it gives CAIRTGTGLADTQYF.

In its sample, this clone was seen once. The chain employs TRBV18 and TRBJ1-3, with TRBD1 as a possible D gene (5 bases). Germline V gives CDR1 KGHSH, CDR2 LQKENI. The CDR3 consists of 13 residues. Trimming cost V 11 bases and J 2 bases, with 13 bases left between them. The CDR3 loop reads CASREGAGNTIYF. The DNA for the CDR3 is TGTGCCTCCAGGGAAGGGGCTGGAAACACCATATATTTT.

V usage is TRBV5-4 and J usage is TRBJ1-2, with 9 nucleotides matching TRBD1. V trimming: 3 bases; J trimming: 1 base; junction bases outside the gene matches: 7. From germline, CDR1 is SGHNT and CDR2 YYREEE (reference sequence). This CDR3 region has 16 residues. In nucleotides, the CDR3 is TGTGCCAGCAGCTACCCACAGGGGGCTGGTAACTATGGCTACACCTTC. Protein sequence: CASSYPQGAGNYGYTF.

The chain carries TRBV28 and TRBJ1-1, with 10 bases lining up with TRBD1. This CDR3 spans 14 amino acids. Germline values: CDR1 MDHEN, CDR2 SYDVKM. The V segment lost 5 bases and the J segment 2 bases; nucleotides outside the gene matches: 2. The CDR3: CASSRQGANTEAFF. The DNA of the CDR3 is TGTGCCAGCAGTCGACAGGGGGCTAACACTGAAGCTTTCTTT.

The chain uses TRBV5-1 and TRBJ2-2, with 7 bases matching TRBD2. J lost 6 bases, V lost 4 bases, and 6 bases had no gene match. Per the germline V gene, CDR1 is SGHRS and CDR2 is YFSETQ. This CDR3 comprises 14 residues. CDR3: CASSGVAGAGELFF. CDR3 coding DNA: TGCGCCAGCAGCGGGGTAGCGGGTGCCGGGGAGCTGTTTTTT.